This TCR beta chain came from a study of post-analysis software for immune sequencing data. Study information: The courses of disease that were included comprised relapsing-remitting, secondary progressive and progressive-relapsing multiple sclerosis.

The TCR beta cDNA libraries contained unique molecular identifiers. Researchers reported roughly 510,000 cDNA molecules coming from about 1 to 10 million T cells. MiXCR, run by TCRdb on the PCR reads, gives a single entry per CDR3 protein. The sample comprises roughly 540,000 distinct CDR3 sequences, 30% to 40% of which are singletons, and 5% to 6% rests with the top ten. This clonotype came up a few times. Its target is unknown. V trimming: 4 bases; J trimming: 6 bases; junction bases outside the gene matches: 4. Germline V lookup: CDR1 DFQATT, CDR2 SNEGSKA (reference sequence). CDR3 length equals 13 residues. Whole-study results and caveats: Multiple sclerosis was associated with a significant reduction in normalized Chao1 diversity relative to controls. Higher frequency in patients than in controls was seen for roughly 5 TRBV segments, with TRBV5-6, TRBV5-1 and TRBV20-1 among them. Under the F measure, samples that were prepared in one batch clustered strongly together.

The sample was blood. The receptor was derived from a girl under 18 with multiple sclerosis. This chain connects TRBV20-1 to TRBJ1-4; TRBD1 aligns across 8 bases. The CDR3 nucleotides read TGCAGTGCTACCAGGGGGCCGGATGAAAAACTGTTTTTT. Its protein product is CSATRGPDEKLFF.